These 22 T cell receptor beta chains share one sample of origin, sequenced in a study of T cell responses to AZD1222 COVID-19 vaccine. Here immunoSEQ multiplex PCR was the method, and the copy in TCRdb shows in-frame clones only, minus some. The profile shows over 100,000 clones, more than 75% of them singletons. This sample comprised peripheral blood, obtained 28 days after the second AZD1222 dose. The receptors derive from an adult who received the AZD1222 COVID-19 vaccine.

The chain has TRBV19 and TRBJ1-5; D remains ambiguous. CDR3 length: 13 residues. Trimming left V 3 bases short and J 4 bases short, with 7 bases between. Germline assignment: CDR1 LNHDA and CDR2 SQIVND (reference sequence). As DNA, the CDR3 is TGTGCCAGTAGTATCTATGGTAATCAGCCCCAGCATTTT. Encoded protein: CASSIYGNQPQHF.

The V gene is TRBV6-5, the J gene TRBJ1-3, with a possible D match to TRBD1 (5 bases). V was trimmed by 0 bases and J by 4 bases, leaving 7 bases between them. The CDR3 spans 14 residues. Germline V CDR1 and CDR2: MNHEY, SVGAGI. DNA for the CDR3: TGTGCCAGCAGTTACTCGCACAGGGGAAACACCATATATTTT. This encodes CASSYSHRGNTIYF.

V gene TRBV7-8 combines with J gene TRBJ1-1; D ambiguous. The CDR3 is 13 residues long. The germline gives CDR1 SGHVS, CDR2 FQNEAQ. V lost 4 bases and J lost 0, with 6 bases in between. CDR3 DNA sequence: TGTGCCAGCAGCTCACCGGTGAACACTGAAGCTTTCTTT. The encoded protein is CASSSPVNTEAFF.

This chain links TRBV6-1 with TRBJ2-2; D call uncertain. Looked up from germline, CDR1 is MNHNS and CDR2 is SASEGT. V was shortened by 3 bases and J by 5 bases, with 7 bases between the two germline ends. This CDR3 is 13 amino acids long. The CDR3 reads CASSDKGTGELFF. CDR3 DNA sequence: TGTGCCAGCAGTGACAAGGGAACCGGGGAGCTGTTTTTT.

This clone was seen more than once but under ten times. The chain uses TRBV6-5 and TRBJ1-5; tentatively, D is TRBD1 (6 bases). The CDR3 contains 13 residues. V lost 6 bases and J lost 5, with 11 bases in between. CDR1 and CDR2 from the germline V gene are MNHEY and SVGAGI. The CDR3 region is CASSRRGHQPQHF. As DNA, the CDR3 is TGTGCCAGCAGCAGACGGGGGCATCAGCCCCAGCATTTT.

This chain joins TRBV6-2 or TRBV6-3 and TRBJ1-2; 10 bases agree with TRBD1. CDR1 MNHEY and CDR2 SVGEGT come from the germline V gene. The V gene end was trimmed by 4 bases and the J gene end by 6 bases; junction bases not matched to a gene: 5. The length of the CDR3 is 14 residues. DNA for the CDR3: TGTGCCAGCAGTTGGCCGGGACAGGGGAATGGCTACACCTTC. It is translated as CASSWPGQGNGYTF.

J is TRBJ2-3 and V is TRBV12-3 or TRBV12-4; D is unclear. The V and J ends lost 6 bases and 7 bases respectively, with 11 bases between them. This CDR3 comprises 12 residues. The CDR3 spells CASSPARNTQYF. CDR3 DNA: TGTGCCAGCAGCCCGGCTCGAAATACGCAGTATTTT.

The chain combines TRBV27 with TRBJ2-2; D ambiguous. The germline CDR1 and CDR2 sequences are MNHEY and SMNVEV (reference sequence). V was trimmed by 3 bases and J by 5 bases, leaving 7 bases between them. The CDR3 has 13 amino acids. The CDR3 nucleotides are TGTGCCAGCAGTTTTGTCCGGACCGGGGAGCTGTTTTTT. Translated: CASSFVRTGELFF.

This clone was picked up one time. The gene calls are TRBV18 and TRBJ1-2; D remains unclear. The CDR3 consists of 11 residues. Germline lookup yields CDR1 KGHSH and CDR2 LQKENI. V lost 6 bases and J 7 bases, leaving 9 bases between the germline ends. The CDR3 DNA sequence: TGTGCCAGCTCTGATCCCACTGGCTACACCTTC. As protein: CASSDPTGYTF. Drawing the rest from reference TRBV18 and TRBJ1-2, the complete variable domain is NAGVMQNPRHLVRRRGQEARLRCSPMKGHSHVYWYRQLPEEGLKFMVYLQKENIIDESGMPKERFSAEFPKEGPSILRIQQVVRGDSAAYFCASSDPTGYTFGSGTRLTVV.

The chain has TRBV6-2 or TRBV6-3 and TRBJ2-3; D remains ambiguous. The V gene lost 2 bases and the J gene lost 0 bases, with 9 bases spanning the gap. The germline V gene encodes CDR1 MNHEY and CDR2 SVGEGT. The CDR3 totals 15 residues. The CDR3 here is CASSYRSTSTDTQYF. DNA for the CDR3: TGTGCCAGCAGTTACCGGTCGACTAGCACAGATACGCAGTATTTT.

The gene calls are TRBV24-1 and TRBJ2-3; tentatively, D is TRBD1 (6 bases). The germline V gene encodes CDR1 KGHDR and CDR2 SFDVKD. The CDR3 consists of 13 residues. V lost 9 bases to trimming and J lost 3 bases, with 12 bases between them. The CDR3 here is CATSEDSTDTQYF. The CDR3 DNA follows: TGTGCCACCTCAGAGGACAGTACAGATACGCAGTATTTT.

The chain carries TRBV3-1 (or the pseudogene TRBV3-2) and TRBJ2-5, with D possibly matching TRBD2 (5 bases). The CDR3 sequence is 17 residues long. Germline V gives CDR1 LGHDT, CDR2 YNNKEL (reference sequence). The V gene lost 0 bases and the J gene lost 4 bases, with 18 bases spanning the gap. In DNA, the CDR3 is TGTGCCAGCAGCCAAGAAAGGGTTGCGGCGGGTTTAGAGACCCAGTACTTC. Its protein product is CASSQERVAAGLETQYF.

V usage is TRBV9 and J usage is TRBJ2-3, with 10 nucleotides matching TRBD1. V dropped 4 bases and J dropped 3; count of bases not matched to a gene: 5. This CDR3 spans 15 amino acids. Looked up from germline, CDR1 is SGDLS and CDR2 is YYNGEE. CDR3 protein: CASSQTGGVTDTQYF. The DNA for the CDR3 is TGTGCCAGCAGCCAGACAGGGGGCGTAACAGATACGCAGTATTTT.

This clone occurred once. The chain carries TRBV11-3 and TRBJ2-1, with 9 bases that match TRBD1. Germline assignment: CDR1 SGHNT and CDR2 YENEEA. This CDR3 is 14 amino acids long. Trimming took 3 bases from V and 5 from J; bases not matched to a gene: 2. The CDR3 sequence is CASSFWTGDNEQFF. Written as DNA, the CDR3 is TGTGCCAGCAGCTTTTGGACAGGGGACAATGAGCAGTTCTTC. Together with reference TRBV11-3 and TRBJ2-1, the CDR3 gives the full variable domain: EAGVVQSPRYKIIEKKQPVAFWCNPISGHNTLYWYLQNLGQGPELLIRYENEEAVDDSQLPKDRFSAERLKGVDSTLKIQPAELGDSAVYLCASSFWTGDNEQFFGPGTRLTVL.

This clone was recorded once. This chain connects TRBV10-3 to TRBJ1-1; D is unclear. The CDR3 totals 15 residues. CDR1 is ENHRY and CDR2 is SYGVKD in the germline V gene. Trimming removed 1 base at V and 6 bases at J, with 15 bases between. CDR3 residues: CAISEFGHLKAEAFF. The CDR3 coding sequence is TGTGCCATCAGTGAGTTCGGGCATTTGAAGGCTGAAGCTTTCTTT.

This chain links TRBV19 with TRBJ2-7, with D tentatively TRBD2 (6 bases). The V gene's germline CDR1 is LNHDA and CDR2 SQIVND (reference sequence). The CDR3 runs to 13 residues. Trimming stripped 10 bases from V and 2 bases from J, with 15 bases between. This CDR3 reads CATSSARTYEQYF. CDR3 bases: TGTGCCACCTCTAGCGCGAGGACCTACGAGCAGTACTTC.

The table lists this clone with a count of one. The chain employs TRBV2 and TRBJ1-5; 10 bases agree with TRBD1. This CDR3 contains 20 residues. Germline CDR1 and CDR2: SNHLY and FYNNEI. J was trimmed by 2 bases and V by 5 bases; bases with no gene match: 18. The CDR3 coding sequence is TGTGCCAGCAGTCTACGACACCGGGACAGGGGTCGGGAGGGCAATCAGCCCCAGCATTTT. This encodes CASSLRHRDRGREGNQPQHF.

V and J are TRBV6-4 and TRBJ2-1; the match to TRBD1 covers 11 bases. Germline V gives CDR1 MRHNA, CDR2 SNTAGT. The CDR3 loop spans 14 amino acids. Trimming cost V 9 bases and J 8 bases; bases outside gene matches: 9. The CDR3 loop reads CASAQDRGHDEQFF. The CDR3 region has the DNA TGTGCCAGTGCCCAGGACAGGGGGCATGATGAGCAGTTCTTC.

This chain uses TRBV27 with TRBJ1-6; possibly TRBD1 for D (5 bases). The V and J ends lost 7 bases and 7 bases respectively, with 11 bases between them. CDR1 is MNHEY and CDR2 is SMNVEV in the germline V gene (reference sequence). The CDR3 consists of 13 residues. CDR3 region: CASMGQINSPLHF. CDR3 in DNA: TGTGCCAGCATGGGGCAGATAAATTCACCCCTCCACTTT.

The CDR3 nucleotides are TGTGCCATCATGACAGCCTACGAGCAGTACTTC. Translated: CAIMTAYEQYF. This rearrangement joins TRBV10-3 to TRBJ2-7, with D possibly matching TRBD1 (5 bases). Per the germline V gene, CDR1 is ENHRY and CDR2 is SYGVKD. V lost 7 bases and J lost 2, with 6 bases in between. This CDR3 spans 11 amino acids.

This rearrangement joins TRBV13 to TRBJ1-5, with unresolved D. Per germline, CDR1 PRHDT and CDR2 FYEKMQ (reference sequence). The CDR3 runs 15 residues. The V end lost 0 bases, the J end lost 3 bases, and 9 bases lay between the germline ends. The CDR3 nucleotides are TGTGCCAGCAGCTTAGGCAGGAGGTTCAATCAGCCCCAGCATTTT. It translates to CASSLGRRFNQPQHF.

The rearrangement links TRBV4-1 to TRBJ2-4, with 10 bases fitting TRBD2. The CDR3 spans 19 residues. Germline values: CDR1 MGHRA, CDR2 YSYEKL. Trimming removed 1 base from V and 0 bases from J; junction bases left unmatched: 9. The CDR3 coding sequence is TGCGCCAGCAGCCAAGGGTCAGCGGGAGGGCCGGTAGCCAAAAACATTCAGTACTTC. Its translation: CASSQGSAGGPVAKNIQYF.